This T cell receptor beta chain was sequenced in a study of T-cell reconstitution after alpha-beta-depleted transplantation in children. Study-level findings and limits: The study traced high day-60 TCRbeta diversity in some patients to surviving recipient T cells and thymic progenitors. The study reportedly traced alpha-beta T cells about two months after transplant to several hundred expanded graft clones. T-cell numbers and diversity, one year after transplant, stemmed largely from T cells that were newly produced.

Unique molecular identifiers were built into the TCRbeta library. Using its own MiXCR run on the PCR reads, TCRdb lists one record per CDR3 protein. The sample records 3,500 to 5,500 distinct CDR3 sequences, 9.5% to 15% being singletons. This clonotype came up many times. Antigen unknown. The TCR comes from a male patient under 10 years old who had a stem cell transplant for acute lymphoblastic leukemia, so the T cells may come from the graft donor. This material consisted of PBMCs, mostly from graft donor cells, taken 60 days after TCRalphabeta/CD19-depleted stem cell transplant.

The CDR3 sequence is CASSYRDTREQYF. CDR3 sequence (DNA): TGTGCCAGCAGTTACAGGGACACGCGCGAGCAGTACTTC. The chain employs TRBV27 and TRBJ2-7; weak D call: TRBD1 (6 bases). The CDR3 length is 13 residues. The germline V gene encodes CDR1 MNHEY and CDR2 SMNVEV (reference sequence). The germline V and J ends were trimmed by 4 bases and 6 bases, with 13 bases remaining between them.